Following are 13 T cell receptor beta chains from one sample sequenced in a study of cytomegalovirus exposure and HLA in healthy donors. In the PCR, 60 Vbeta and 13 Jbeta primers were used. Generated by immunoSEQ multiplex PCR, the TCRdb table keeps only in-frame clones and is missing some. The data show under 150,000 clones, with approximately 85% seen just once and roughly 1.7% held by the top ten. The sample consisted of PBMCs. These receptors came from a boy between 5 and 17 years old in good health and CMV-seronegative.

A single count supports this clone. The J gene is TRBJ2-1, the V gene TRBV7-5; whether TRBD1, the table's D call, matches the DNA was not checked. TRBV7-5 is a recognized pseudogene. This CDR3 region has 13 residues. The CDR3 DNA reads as TGTGTCAGAGGAGGACAGGTCTACAATGAGCAGTTCTTC. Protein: CVRGGQVYNEQFF.

The CDR3 region is CASSITQGNGYTF. In DNA, the CDR3 is TGTGCCAGTAGTATAACGCAGGGGAATGGCTACACCTTC. This chain connects TRBV19 to TRBJ1-2, with D possibly being TRBD1 (6 bases). CDR3 length: 13 residues. V was pared by 2 bases and J by 6 bases, with 10 bases between. Germline V lookup: CDR1 LNHDA, CDR2 SQIVND (reference sequence).

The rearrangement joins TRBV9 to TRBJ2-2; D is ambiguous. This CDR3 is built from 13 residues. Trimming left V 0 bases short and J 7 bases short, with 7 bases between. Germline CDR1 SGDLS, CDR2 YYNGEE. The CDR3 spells CASSVDSIGELFF. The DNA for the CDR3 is TGTGCCAGCAGCGTAGATAGTATCGGGGAGCTGTTTTTT. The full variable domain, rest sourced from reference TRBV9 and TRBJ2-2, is DSGVTQTPKHLITATGQRVTLRCSPRSGDLSVYWYQQSLDQGLQFLIQYYNGEERAKGNILERFSAQQFPDLHSELNLSSLELGDSALYFCASSVDSIGELFFGEGSRLTVL.

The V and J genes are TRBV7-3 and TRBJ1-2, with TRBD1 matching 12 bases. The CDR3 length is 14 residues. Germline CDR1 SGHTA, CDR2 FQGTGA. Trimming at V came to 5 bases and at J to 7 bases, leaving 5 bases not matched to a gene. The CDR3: CASSTGQGARGYTF. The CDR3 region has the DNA TGTGCCAGCAGCACGGGACAGGGGGCGCGTGGCTACACCTTC.

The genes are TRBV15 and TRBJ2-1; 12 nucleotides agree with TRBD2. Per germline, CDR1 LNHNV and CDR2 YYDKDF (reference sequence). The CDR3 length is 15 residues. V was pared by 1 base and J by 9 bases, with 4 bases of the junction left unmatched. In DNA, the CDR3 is TGTGCCACCAGCAGAGTGCTAGCGGGGGGGGGTGAGCAGTTCTTC. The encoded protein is CATSRVLAGGGEQFF.

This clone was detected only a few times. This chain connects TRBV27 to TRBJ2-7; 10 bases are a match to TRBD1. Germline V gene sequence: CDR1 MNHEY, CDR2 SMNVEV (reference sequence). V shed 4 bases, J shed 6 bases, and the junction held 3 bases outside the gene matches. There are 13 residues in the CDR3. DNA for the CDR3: TGTGCCAGCAGTTGGACAGGGGGAGGCGAGCAGTACTTC. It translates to CASSWTGGGEQYF.

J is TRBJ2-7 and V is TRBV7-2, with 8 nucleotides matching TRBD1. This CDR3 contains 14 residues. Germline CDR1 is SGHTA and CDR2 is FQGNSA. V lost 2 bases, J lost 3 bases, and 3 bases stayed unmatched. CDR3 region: CASSLNGQGYEQYF. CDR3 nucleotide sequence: TGTGCCAGCAGCTTAAACGGACAGGGCTACGAGCAGTACTTC.

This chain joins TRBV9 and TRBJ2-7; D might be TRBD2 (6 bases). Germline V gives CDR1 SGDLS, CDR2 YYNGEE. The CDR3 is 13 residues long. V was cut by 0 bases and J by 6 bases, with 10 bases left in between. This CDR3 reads CASSVGLGLEQYF. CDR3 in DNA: TGTGCCAGCAGCGTAGGACTAGGTCTCGAGCAGTACTTC.

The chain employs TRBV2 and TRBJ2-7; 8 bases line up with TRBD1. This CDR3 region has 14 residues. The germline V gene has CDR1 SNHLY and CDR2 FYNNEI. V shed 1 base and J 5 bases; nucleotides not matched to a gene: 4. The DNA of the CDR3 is TGTGCCAGCAGTGAAGGGACAGGGACCAACGAGCAGTACTTC. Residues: CASSEGTGTNEQYF.

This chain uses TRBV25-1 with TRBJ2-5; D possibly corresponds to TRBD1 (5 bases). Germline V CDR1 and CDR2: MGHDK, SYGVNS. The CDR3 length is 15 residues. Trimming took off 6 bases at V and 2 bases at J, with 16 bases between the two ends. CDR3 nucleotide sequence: TGTGCCAGCAGCCCGACGGTGGGGCAACAAGAGACCCAGTACTTC. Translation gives CASSPTVGQQETQYF.

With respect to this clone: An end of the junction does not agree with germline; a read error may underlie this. DNA of the CDR3: TGTGCTAGCAGCATGGGACTAGCGGGGAGCACAGATACGCAGTATTTT. This encodes CASSMGLAGSTDTQYF. The chain links TRBV7-7 to TRBJ2-3; 13 bases are shared with TRBD2. The V gene's germline CDR1 is SSHAT and CDR2 FNYEAQ (reference sequence). This CDR3 is built from 16 residues.

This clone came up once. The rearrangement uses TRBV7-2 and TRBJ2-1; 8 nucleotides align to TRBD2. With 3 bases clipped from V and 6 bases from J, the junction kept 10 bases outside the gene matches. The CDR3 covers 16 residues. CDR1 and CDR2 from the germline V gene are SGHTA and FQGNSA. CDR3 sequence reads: CASSLYGGASSNEQFF. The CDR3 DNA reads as TGTGCCAGCAGCTTGTACGGGGGGGCATCTTCCAATGAGCAGTTCTTC.

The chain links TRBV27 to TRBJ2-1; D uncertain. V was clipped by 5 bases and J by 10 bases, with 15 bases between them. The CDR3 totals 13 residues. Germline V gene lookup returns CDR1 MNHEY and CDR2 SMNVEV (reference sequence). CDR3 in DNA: TGTGCCAGCAGTCCTCGGTCGAGCTGGGAGCAGTTCTTC. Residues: CASSPRSSWEQFF.